This T cell receptor beta chain was obtained from a study of OX40 agonist ivuxolimab in advanced cancers. CDR1 and CDR2 (germline): LNHDA, SQIVND (reference sequence). V was pared by 1 base and J by 5 bases, with 12 bases between. CDR3 length: 15 amino acids. Sequencing was performed with immunoSEQ multiplex PCR; in TCRdb, only in-frame clones are kept and a portion is missing. The data show roughly 92,000 clones, around 80% seen once. Source: CD4+ or CD8+ T cells sorted from blood, taken in a trial of the OX40 agonist ivuxolimab. This clonotype was obtained from an adult with an advanced solid tumor such as melanoma, head and neck, liver or kidney cancer. The chain recombines TRBV19 with TRBJ1-5; D gene ambiguous. DNA for the CDR3: TGTGCCAGTAGTATAGCGGTCGGACCTCATCAGCCCCAGCATTTT. It translates to CASSIAVGPHQPQHF.